The entry that follows covers one TCR beta chain sequence. Antigen specificity is unknown. This sample is drawn from a study of PD-L1 blockade in urothelial cancer. Study details: Atezolizumab, begun by patients in about 2014, was given at 1,200 mg intravenously every 3 weeks. Across blood samples, T cells had a median count of around 150,000. Analyzed time points were 3 weeks (second dose) and 6 weeks after therapy began. Study-wide points: Clonality of blood TCR below the median before treatment predicted better survival.

Documented time point: pretreatment peripheral blood. The assay was immunoSEQ multiplex PCR, and TCRdb's table has in-frame clones only and misses some. The data hold 50,000 or so clones, with around 84% observed a single time. V was clipped by 5 bases and J by 2 bases, with 13 bases between them. The CDR3 has 14 amino acids. Germline V gives CDR1 GTSNPN, CDR2 SVGIG (reference sequence). The TCR originated in a man in his sixties with urothelial cancer. The material was PBMCs, obtained around atezolizumab (anti-PD-L1) treatment. The gene calls are TRBV30 and TRBJ1-3, with D possibly TRBD1 on 6 matching bases. The DNA for the CDR3 is TGTGCCTGGGGGAAGGGGGGGACTGGAAACACCATATATTTT. Translated, it gives CAWGKGGTGNTIYF. The variable domain in full, completed from reference TRBV30 and TRBJ1-3, reads SQTIHQWPATLVQPVGSPLSLECTVEGTSNPNLYWYRQAAGRGLQLLFYSVGIGQISSEVPQNLSASRPQDRQFILSSKKLLLSDSGFYLCAWGKGGTGNTIYFGEGSWLTVV.